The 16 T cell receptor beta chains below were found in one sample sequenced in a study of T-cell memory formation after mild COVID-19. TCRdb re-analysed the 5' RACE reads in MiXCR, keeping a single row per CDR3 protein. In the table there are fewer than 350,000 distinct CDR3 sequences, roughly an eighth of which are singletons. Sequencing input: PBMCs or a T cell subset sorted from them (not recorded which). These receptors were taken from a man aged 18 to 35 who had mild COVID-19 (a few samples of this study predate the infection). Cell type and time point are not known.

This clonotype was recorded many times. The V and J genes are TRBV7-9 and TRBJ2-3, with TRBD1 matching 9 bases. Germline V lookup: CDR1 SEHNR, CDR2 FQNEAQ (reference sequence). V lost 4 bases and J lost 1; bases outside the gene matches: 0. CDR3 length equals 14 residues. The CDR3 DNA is TGTGCCAGCAGCTGGACAGGGGGCACAGATACGCAGTATTTT. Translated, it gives CASSWTGGTDTQYF.

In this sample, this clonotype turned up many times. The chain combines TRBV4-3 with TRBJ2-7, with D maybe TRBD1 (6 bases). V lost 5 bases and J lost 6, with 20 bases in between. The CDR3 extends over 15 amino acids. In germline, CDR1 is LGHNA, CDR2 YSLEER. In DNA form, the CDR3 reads TGCGCCAGCAGCGGCAGCATGGGCAGGGGTGCCGAGCAGTACTTC. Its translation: CASSGSMGRGAEQYF.

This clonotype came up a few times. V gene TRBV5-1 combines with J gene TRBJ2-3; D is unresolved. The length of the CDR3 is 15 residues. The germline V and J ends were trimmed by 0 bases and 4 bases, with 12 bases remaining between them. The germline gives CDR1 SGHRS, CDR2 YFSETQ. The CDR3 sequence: CASSLGPQTADTQYF. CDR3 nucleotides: TGCGCCAGCAGCTTGGGGCCTCAAACGGCAGATACGCAGTATTTT. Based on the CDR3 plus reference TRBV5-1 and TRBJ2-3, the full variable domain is KAGVTQTPRYLIKTRGQQVTLSCSPISGHRSVSWYQQTPGQGLQFLFEYFSETQRNKGNFPGRFSGRQFSNSRSEMNVSTLELGDSALYLCASSLGPQTADTQYFGPGTRLTVL.

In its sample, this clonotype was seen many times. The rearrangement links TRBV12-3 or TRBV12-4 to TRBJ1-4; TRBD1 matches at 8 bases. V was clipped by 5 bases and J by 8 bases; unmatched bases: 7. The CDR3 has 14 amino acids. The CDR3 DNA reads TGTGCCAGCAGTCATGGACAGGGTAGGGAAAAACTGTTTTTT. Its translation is CASSHGQGREKLFF.

CDR3 DNA sequence: TGTGCCAGCTCACCCCAAGCTGGGACCGAAGGAAACACCATATATTTT. Amino acid sequence: CASSPQAGTEGNTIYF. V usage is TRBV18 and J usage is TRBJ1-3; TRBD1 is a possible D gene (5 bases). V lost 3 bases and J lost 4, with 16 bases in between. The germline V gene has CDR1 KGHSH and CDR2 LQKENI. The length of the CDR3 is 16 residues.

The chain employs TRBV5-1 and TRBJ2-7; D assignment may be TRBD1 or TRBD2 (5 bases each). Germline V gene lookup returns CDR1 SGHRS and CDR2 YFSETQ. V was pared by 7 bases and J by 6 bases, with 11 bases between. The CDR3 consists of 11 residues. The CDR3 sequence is CASEGRGEQYV. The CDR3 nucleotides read TGCGCCAGCGAGGGACGGGGCGAGCAGTACGTC.

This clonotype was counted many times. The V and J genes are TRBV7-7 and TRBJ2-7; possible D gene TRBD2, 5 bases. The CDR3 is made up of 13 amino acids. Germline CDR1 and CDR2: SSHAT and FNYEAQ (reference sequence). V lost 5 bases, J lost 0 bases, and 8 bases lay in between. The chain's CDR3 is CASSPEGSYEQYF. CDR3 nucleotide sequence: TGTGCCAGCAGCCCTGAGGGCTCCTACGAGCAGTACTTC. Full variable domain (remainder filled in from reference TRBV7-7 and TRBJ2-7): GAGVSQSPRYKVTKRGQDVTLRCDPISSHATLYWYQQALGQGPEFLTYFNYEAQPDKSGLPSDRFSAERPEGSISTLTIQRTEQRDSAMYRCASSPEGSYEQYFGPGTRLTVT.

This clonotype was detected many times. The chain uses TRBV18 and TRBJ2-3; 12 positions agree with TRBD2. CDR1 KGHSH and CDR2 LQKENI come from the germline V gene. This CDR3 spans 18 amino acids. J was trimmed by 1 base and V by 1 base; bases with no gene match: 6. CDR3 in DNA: TGTGCCAGCTCACCACTCCTAGCGGGGGGGCCGGGCACAGATACGCAGTATTTT. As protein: CASSPLLAGGPGTDTQYF.

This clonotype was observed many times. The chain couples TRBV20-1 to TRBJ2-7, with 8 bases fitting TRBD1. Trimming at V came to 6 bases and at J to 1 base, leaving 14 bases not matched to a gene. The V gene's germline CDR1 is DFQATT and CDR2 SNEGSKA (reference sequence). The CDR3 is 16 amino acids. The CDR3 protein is CSATAPDRVRSYEQYF. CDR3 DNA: TGCAGTGCAACGGCCCCGGACAGGGTGCGGTCCTACGAGCAGTACTTC.

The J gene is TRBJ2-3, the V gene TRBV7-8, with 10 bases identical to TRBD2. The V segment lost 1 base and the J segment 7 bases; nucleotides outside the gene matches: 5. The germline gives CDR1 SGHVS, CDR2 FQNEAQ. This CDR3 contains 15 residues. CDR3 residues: CASSLGLAGANTQYF. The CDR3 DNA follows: TGTGCCAGCAGCTTAGGGCTAGCGGGGGCAAATACGCAGTATTTT.

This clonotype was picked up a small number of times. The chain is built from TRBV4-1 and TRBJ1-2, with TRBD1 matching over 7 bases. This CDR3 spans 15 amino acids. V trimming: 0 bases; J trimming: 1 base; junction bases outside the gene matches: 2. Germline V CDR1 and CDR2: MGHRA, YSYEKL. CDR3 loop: CASSQEGTVNYGYTF. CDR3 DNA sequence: TGCGCCAGCAGCCAAGAGGGGACAGTTAACTATGGCTACACCTTC.

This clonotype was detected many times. This CDR3 is CASSLEAGKNTEAFF. CDR3 in DNA: TGTGCCAGCAGCTTAGAGGCGGGGAAGAACACTGAAGCTTTCTTT. This sequence joins TRBV7-2 and TRBJ1-1; unclear D gene. Germline CDR1 reads SGHTA; CDR2 reads FQGNSA. The V and J ends lost 1 base and 1 base respectively, with 10 bases between them. The CDR3 has 15 amino acids.

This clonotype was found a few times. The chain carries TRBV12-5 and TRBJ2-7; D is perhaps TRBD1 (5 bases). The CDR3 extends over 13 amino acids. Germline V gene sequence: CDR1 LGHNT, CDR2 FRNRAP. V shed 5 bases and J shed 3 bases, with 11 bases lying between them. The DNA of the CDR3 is TGTGCTAGTGGTCCGGACAACCACTACGAGCAGTACTTC. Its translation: CASGPDNHYEQYF.

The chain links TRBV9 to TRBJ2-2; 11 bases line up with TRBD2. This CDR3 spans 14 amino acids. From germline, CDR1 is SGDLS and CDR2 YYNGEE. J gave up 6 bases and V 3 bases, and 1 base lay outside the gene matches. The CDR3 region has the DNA TGTGCCAGCAGCGGGGGACTAGCGGCCGGGGAGCTGTTTTTT. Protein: CASSGGLAAGELFF.

The CDR3, as DNA: TGTGCCAGCAGCTTGGGACCCGCTGTAGGGCAGTTCTTC. Its translation: CASSLGPAVGQFF. The V gene is TRBV7-9, the J gene TRBJ2-1; D tentatively reads TRBD1 or TRBD2 (5 bases each). V was trimmed by 3 bases and J by 12 bases, leaving 15 bases between them. The CDR3 contains 13 residues. The germline gives CDR1 SEHNR, CDR2 FQNEAQ (reference sequence).

CDR3 in amino acids: CASSLRRNTDNEKLFF. The CDR3 nucleotides are TGCGCCAGCAGCTTAAGGAGAAACACGGATAATGAAAAACTGTTTTTT. The J gene is TRBJ1-4, the V gene TRBV5-1; no reliable D call. Germline assignment: CDR1 SGHRS and CDR2 YFSETQ. CDR3 length: 16 amino acids. Trimming removed 2 bases at V and 4 bases at J, with 15 bases between.